This T cell receptor (beta chain) was obtained from a study of T cell responses to AZD1222 COVID-19 vaccine. A word on this clone: No antigen is known for it.

Repertoires were generated with immunoSEQ multiplex PCR, while TCRdb's copy carries only in-frame clones and drops some. The table records tens of thousands of clones, roughly nine tenths of them present only once. J lost 1 base, V lost 2 bases, and 13 bases had no gene match. The CDR3 covers 19 residues. Study results and caveats: White British people made up most donors, females outnumbered males, and clonal diversity was possibly underestimated.

The TCR sequence derives from an adult in good health. The input for sequencing was peripheral blood, taken on day 0 of AZD1222 vaccination. The V gene is TRBV6-7, the J gene TRBJ2-7, with TRBD2 matching over 11 bases. TRBV6-7 is given ORF status, its function remaining uncertain. The CDR3 here is CASSYGGTSGFLRSYEQYF. DNA for the CDR3: TGTGCCAGCAGTTACGGTGGGACTAGCGGTTTTCTTCGATCCTACGAGCAGTACTTC.